This TCR beta chain came from a study of control samples from healthy donors and cancer patients. Germline CDR1 is LGHDT and CDR2 is YNNKEL (reference sequence). This CDR3 has 19 residues. The V and J ends lost 4 bases and 2 bases, in that order; junction bases with no gene match: 15. This clone was detected a few times. Clones were read by immunoSEQ multiplex PCR, and TCRdb kept only the in-frame ones, dropping some. The table shows 200,000 or so clones, with 90% to 95% occurring only once. Sequenced input: blood. The chain couples TRBV3-1 (or the pseudogene TRBV3-2) to TRBJ2-3; 10 bases line up with TRBD2. This TCR was sampled from a man aged 45-65 years in good health. DNA for the CDR3: TGTGCCAGCAGCCTCAAAGTACCAGCGGGGGGGGCCTACACAGATACGCAGTATTTT. It yields the protein CASSLKVPAGGAYTDTQYF.